This T cell receptor beta chain was identified during a study of identical twins (dated by TCRdb to 2015 to 2016). Study-wide context: To test whether fetal clonotypes persist, the study used deep sequencing on TCR alpha and beta repertoires from monozygotic twins, unrelated adults of various ages, and cord blood. To rule out contamination, the twin experiments were replicated at different times with different library preparation protocols. Broader findings and caveats from the paper: Excess twin sharing in beta out-of-frame sequences was weaker because fewer shared sequences lowered the signal-to-noise ratio. Compared with coincidental sharing between unrelated individuals, an excess of low generation-probability sequences was observed among out-of-frame TCR alpha sequences shared between twins. In monozygotic twins, out-of-frame TCR alpha sharing was systematically underestimated by recombination models, although the models agreed with sharing between unrelated individuals. Conclusions relied on cross-sectional statistical analysis, since the same donors could not be followed over many years. Invariant T cells such as MAIT and iNKT could partly confound zero-insertion analyses, though diverse VJ usage argued against this for most clonotypes. Fewer insertions were carried by abundant cord blood beta clonotypes, a similar but weaker trend appeared in young adult naive repertoires, and no such trend appeared in memory repertoires.

Relative to germline, V is 1 base shorter and J is 1 base shorter, with 16 bases between their ends. Taken from cysteine to phenylalanine, the CDR3 has 17 residues. The read is trimmed to its CDR3 DNA, 51 bases read in frame from base 1. CDR1 SEHNR and CDR2 FQNEAQ are derived from the germline V gene (reference sequence). All donors were healthy Caucasians. This clonotype was observed a handful of times. Its antigen is unknown. No base qualities exist here, and no much larger clone lies one base off it. Libraries came from 5' RACE. Reads for this sample came from an Illumina HiSeq 2000. Template switching added a universal primer binding site, and the final cDNA carried a unique molecular identifier that allowed TCR cDNA molecules to be counted accurately. First-strand cDNA for TCR alpha and beta chains was synthesized from specific primers in the conserved constant-segment region. To control for contamination, every cDNA library was double barcoded, receiving both a SMART-Mk sample barcode and Illumina barcodes. TruSeq adapter sequences and Illumina sample barcodes were added in two successive PCR steps. The TCR alpha and beta cDNA libraries were sequenced on the Illumina HiSeq platform using custom primers. The authors processed their data as follows. Unique molecular identifiers were extracted from raw reads with MiGEC, and CDR3 positions were determined with MiXCR. For each individual, recombination models were inferred using an EM algorithm with the repgenHMM and IGoR tools. Shared clonotypes were analyzed with the tcR package in R, and sharing was normalized by the product of cloneset sizes. To study raw recombination free of thymic and clonal selection effects, out-of-frame nonproductive sequences were analyzed. TCRdb reworked the public reads: Q25 trimming with fastp, MiXCR clone assembly, productive beta chains retained. Here each entry gathers all rows of one CDR3 protein and keeps the most common genes and DNA. None of the V and J calls come from the authors' own analysis; TCRdb made them. Within this sample are around 1.7 million distinct CDR3 sequences, with about 32% of them counted one time only. The ten largest clonotypes hold 0.25% to 0.3% of the sample.

Material for sequencing was cord blood. The rearrangement combines TRBV7-9 with TRBJ1-2; TRBD1 might be the D gene, on 5 matching bases. The origin of this receptor is a newborn girl in good health. The CDR3 reads CASSLVMGRIFNYGYTF. The DNA reads as follows: TGTGCCAGCAGCTTAGTAATGGGACGGATTTTTAACTATGGCTACACCTTC.